The 11 T cell receptor beta chains in this list originate from one sample, sequenced in a study of beta chain features in type 1 diabetes. Sequenced material consisted of expressed TCRB transcripts (all of the isolated RNA was reverse transcribed). Measured with immunoSEQ multiplex PCR; TCRdb has only the in-frame clones, and not every one. The sample carries roughly 290,000 clones, around 7.3% recorded once. Sequenced input: central memory CD4+ T cells from blood. The receptors shown here come from a woman aged 18-29 years in good health.

This clone was detected a few times. The chain has TRBV4-3 and TRBJ1-1; 11 bases line up with TRBD1. The V segment lost 4 bases and the J segment 5 bases; nucleotides outside the gene matches: 12. The CDR3 extends over 17 amino acids. Germline V gene data show CDR1 as LGHNA and CDR2 as YSLEER. The CDR3 loop is CASSRDPRGQGDTEAFF. CDR3 coding DNA: TGCGCCAGCAGCCGAGACCCCAGGGGACAGGGGGATACTGAAGCTTTCTTT.

This clone was seen more than once but under ten times. The chain has TRBV7-3 and TRBJ2-7, with TRBD2 matching 10 bases. The CDR3 is made up of 15 amino acids. Germline CDR1 is SGHTA and CDR2 is FQGTGA. J gave up 4 bases and V 1 base, and 4 bases lay outside the gene matches. CDR3 nucleotide sequence: TGTGCCAGCAGCTTAAGTACTAGCGGGAAGTACGAGCAGTACTTC. Translated, it gives CASSLSTSGKYEQYF.

This clone was picked up a small number of times. The gene calls are TRBV4-1 and TRBJ2-1, with a possible D match to TRBD1 (8 bases). The germline V gene has CDR1 MGHRA and CDR2 YSYEKL. The CDR3 spans 17 residues. The V gene lost 5 bases and the J gene lost 3 bases, with 20 bases spanning the gap. The CDR3 here is CASSLSRQGRDYNEQFF. The CDR3 nucleotides read TGCGCCAGCAGCTTATCTCGACAGGGGAGGGACTACAATGAGCAGTTCTTC.

This clone was recorded only once. The V and J genes are TRBV4-2 and TRBJ1-5; the match to TRBD1 covers 9 bases. With 0 bases clipped from V and 6 bases from J, the junction kept 0 bases outside the gene matches. Germline values: CDR1 LGHNA, CDR2 YNFKEQ. This CDR3 is built from 14 residues. The CDR3 protein is CASSQEQGAQPQHF. The CDR3 nucleotides are TGTGCCAGCAGCCAAGAACAGGGGGCTCAGCCCCAGCATTTT.

The chain joins TRBV7-8 to TRBJ1-5; 7 bases are shared with TRBD1. V lost 5 bases to trimming and J lost 8 bases; unmatched junction nucleotides: 6. This CDR3 has 13 residues. Germline-derived CDR1 and CDR2 are SGHVS and FQNEAQ. The CDR3 DNA follows: TGTGCCAGCAGCCGACAGGGCCCGAAGCCCCAGCATTTT. Amino acids: CASSRQGPKPQHF.

This clone was observed a few times. The J gene is TRBJ2-6, the V gene TRBV7-8; D is uncertain. The V gene lost 8 bases and the J gene lost 4 bases, with 15 bases spanning the gap. The CDR3 has 15 residues. In germline, CDR1 is SGHVS, CDR2 FQNEAQ. The chain's CDR3 is CASAPRATGANVLTF. In DNA form, the CDR3 reads TGTGCCAGCGCCCCCCGGGCCACCGGGGCCAACGTCCTGACTTTC.

This chain connects TRBV19 to TRBJ1-5, with D possibly matching TRBD1 (5 bases). Germline CDR1 and CDR2: LNHDA and SQIVND (reference sequence). Trimming removed 4 bases at V and 2 bases at J, with 15 bases between. There are 16 residues in the CDR3. The CDR3 protein is CASSTARASGNQPQHF. The CDR3 coding sequence is TGTGCCAGTAGTACCGCCAGGGCTTCGGGCAATCAGCCCCAGCATTTT.

This clone has more than one count but fewer than ten. V gene TRBV18 combines with J gene TRBJ1-6; D unclear. Germline CDR1 reads KGHSH; CDR2 reads LQKENI. This CDR3 comprises 15 residues. The V and J ends lost 2 bases and 0 bases respectively, with 5 bases between them. CDR3 DNA sequence: TGTGCCAGCTCACCAGGGCCCTCCTATAATTCACCCCTCCACTTT. Its translation: CASSPGPSYNSPLHF.

Comment on this clone: This same CDR3 is encoded by further DNA sequences in the sample. The J gene is TRBJ2-3, the V gene TRBV7-9, with D possibly being TRBD1 (6 bases). Germline V CDR1 and CDR2: SEHNR, FQNEAQ (reference sequence). The CDR3 runs to 13 residues. V gave up 3 bases and J gave up 4 bases, with 8 bases separating them. The CDR3 protein is CASSLGAADTQYF. The CDR3 DNA reads as TGTGCCAGCAGCTTGGGGGCCGCAGATACGCAGTATTTT.

This clone was seen at least ten times. This chain uses TRBV28 with TRBJ2-6; no definite D call. The CDR3 is 16 residues long. The V end lost 5 bases, the J end lost 0 bases, and 11 bases lay between the germline ends. Per germline, CDR1 MDHEN and CDR2 SYDVKM. CDR3 region: CASSPTRDSGANVLTF. CDR3 in DNA: TGTGCCAGCAGTCCAACAAGGGACTCTGGGGCCAACGTCCTGACTTTC.

This clone was picked up a small number of times. DNA of the CDR3: TGTGCCAGCAGGGAACAGGGGGCAGAAGGCTACACCTTC. The encoded protein is CASREQGAEGYTF. V and J are TRBV2 and TRBJ1-2; 9 positions match TRBD1. With 6 bases clipped from V and 8 bases from J, the junction kept 7 bases outside the gene matches. Germline loops: CDR1 SNHLY, CDR2 FYNNEI. There are 13 residues in the CDR3.